Below, 13 T cell receptor beta chains from the same sample are listed, as sequenced in a study of cytomegalovirus exposure and HLA in healthy donors. Use of 60 Vbeta and 13 Jbeta primers characterized the PCR. Clones were read by immunoSEQ multiplex PCR, and TCRdb kept only the in-frame ones, dropping some. The sample carries about 63,000 clones, more than 60% recorded once. Sequenced input: PBMCs. The receptors here all came from a woman in her thirties or forties in good health and CMV-seropositive.

The genes are TRBV5-6 and TRBJ1-2; 7 bases are a match to TRBD1. The germline gives CDR1 SGHDT, CDR2 YYEEEE. The V and J ends lost 2 bases and 3 bases, in that order; junction bases with no gene match: 4. The CDR3 extends over 14 amino acids. The CDR3 sequence: CASSLGTDHYGYTF. In nucleotides, the CDR3 is TGTGCCAGCAGCTTAGGGACAGACCACTATGGCTACACCTTC. The full variable domain, with the rest looked up from reference TRBV5-6 and TRBJ1-2, is DAGVTQSPTHLIKTRGQQVTLRCSPKSGHDTVSWYQQALGQGPQFIFQYYEEEERQRGNFPDRFSGHQFPNYSSELNVNALLLGDSALYLCASSLGTDHYGYTFGSGTRLTVV.

The gene calls are TRBV28 and TRBJ2-7; the D gene is possibly TRBD2 (6 bases). The germline gives CDR1 MDHEN, CDR2 SYDVKM. V lost 6 bases and J lost 11, with 14 bases in between. The CDR3 has 11 residues. The CDR3, as DNA: TGTGCCAGCAGCCGTCGGGGGAGTAAGTACTTC. The encoded protein is CASSRRGSKYF.

The chain has TRBV9 and TRBJ2-3; 9 nucleotides agree with TRBD2. The CDR3 extends over 16 amino acids. Trimming removed 0 bases from V and 1 base from J; junction bases left unmatched: 3. CDR1 and CDR2 (germline): SGDLS, YYNGEE. The CDR3 DNA follows: TGTGCCAGCAGCGTAGGTGGCGGGGGGGGCACAGATACGCAGTATTTT. Translation: CASSVGGGGGTDTQYF.

Here the CDR3 DNA reads TGTGCCAGAAGACCAACGGGGTCCCCCGGGGAGCTGTTTTTT. Translated: CARRPTGSPGELFF. V and J are TRBV5-3 and TRBJ2-2; perhaps TRBD2 as D (5 bases). TRBV5-3 is annotated as an ORF whose role is uncertain. The CDR3 extends over 14 amino acids. The germline V and J ends were trimmed by 5 bases and 6 bases, with 14 bases remaining between them.

The chain links TRBV5-1 to TRBJ2-6, with 8 nucleotides matching TRBD1. Germline values: CDR1 SGHRS, CDR2 YFSETQ. The CDR3 has 19 amino acids. With 4 bases clipped from V and 0 bases from J, the junction kept 12 bases outside the gene matches. Here the CDR3 DNA reads TGCGCCAGCAGCCAATTGAGTGGGACAGGAAACTCTGGGGCCAACGTCCTGACTTTC. Its translation: CASSQLSGTGNSGANVLTF.

The chain links TRBV14 to TRBJ1-2; D not certain. CDR1 and CDR2 (germline): SGHDN, FVKESK. V was shortened by 6 bases and J by 4 bases, with 6 bases between the two germline ends. The CDR3 has 11 amino acids. CDR3 in amino acids: CASSSTYGYTF. DNA of the CDR3: TGTGCCAGCAGTTCTACCTATGGCTACACCTTC.

The chain is built from TRBV9 and TRBJ2-3; 10 positions match TRBD2. There are 15 residues in the CDR3. Germline V gene data show CDR1 as SGDLS and CDR2 as YYNGEE. The V and J ends lost 4 bases and 0 bases, in that order; junction bases with no gene match: 2. The CDR3: CASSKRGGSTDTQYF. Written as DNA, the CDR3 is TGTGCCAGCAGCAAGCGGGGGGGCAGCACAGATACGCAGTATTTT. Based on the CDR3 plus reference TRBV9 and TRBJ2-3, the full variable domain is DSGVTQTPKHLITATGQRVTLRCSPRSGDLSVYWYQQSLDQGLQFLIQYYNGEERAKGNILERFSAQQFPDLHSELNLSSLELGDSALYFCASSKRGGSTDTQYFGPGTRLTVL.

The chain uses TRBV12-5 and TRBJ1-6, with D perhaps TRBD1 (5 bases). V lost 7 bases and J 0 bases, leaving 13 bases between the germline ends. Per the germline V gene, CDR1 is LGHNT and CDR2 is FRNRAP. The CDR3 spans 16 residues. The CDR3 DNA sequence: TGTGCTAGTGCTTGGGGCACAAGCTCCTATAATTCACCCCTCCACTTT. Amino acid sequence: CASAWGTSSYNSPLHF. Full variable domain (missing parts from reference TRBV12-5 and TRBJ1-6): DARVTQTPRHKVTEMGQEVTMRCQPILGHNTVFWYRQTMMQGLELLAYFRNRAPLDDSGMPKDRFSAEMPDATLATLKIQPSEPRDSAVYFCASAWGTSSYNSPLHFGNGTRLTVT.

The V and J genes are TRBV5-1 and TRBJ2-3; D possibly corresponds to TRBD1 (5 bases). Trimming stripped 4 bases from V and 0 bases from J, with 9 bases between. Looked up from germline, CDR1 is SGHRS and CDR2 is YFSETQ. This CDR3 is 14 amino acids long. The CDR3 loop is CASSRGPSTDTQYF. CDR3 sequence (DNA): TGCGCCAGCAGCAGGGGTCCTAGCACAGATACGCAGTATTTT.

This chain connects TRBV19 to TRBJ1-1; 9 bases are a match to TRBD1. Per germline, CDR1 LNHDA and CDR2 SQIVND (reference sequence). With 7 bases clipped from V and 5 bases from J, the junction kept 8 bases outside the gene matches. This CDR3 is built from 14 residues. The chain's CDR3 is CASKGTGRWTEAFF. DNA for the CDR3: TGTGCCAGTAAGGGGACAGGGAGGTGGACTGAAGCTTTCTTT.

This clone was found a few times. The genes are TRBV29-1 and TRBJ1-2; D gene uncertain. V gave up 3 bases and J gave up 4 bases, with 18 bases separating them. Germline CDR1 reads SQVTM; CDR2 reads ANQGSEA. The CDR3 has 15 residues. The CDR3 DNA reads as TGCAGCGTTGACGTAGGGAGGGCGGATAGCTATGGCTACACCTTC. As protein: CSVDVGRADSYGYTF.

The chain recombines TRBV18 with TRBJ2-1; maybe TRBD1 (7 bases). The CDR3 spans 15 residues. The V gene's germline CDR1 is KGHSH and CDR2 LQKENI. Trimming took 4 bases from V and 0 from J, leaving 10 bases between them. The CDR3 region is CASSLQGGSYNEQFF. The CDR3 coding sequence is TGTGCCAGCTCACTGCAGGGGGGCTCCTACAATGAGCAGTTCTTC.

Only a few counts were recorded for this clone. The J gene is TRBJ2-3, the V gene TRBV30, with 10 positions matching TRBD2. In germline, CDR1 is GTSNPN, CDR2 SVGIG (reference sequence). There are 15 residues in the CDR3. Germline trimming cut 0 bases from V and 3 bases from J; bases unmatched to any gene: 3. As DNA, the CDR3 is TGTGCCTGGAGTGTTGGTAGCGGGGGGACAGATACGCAGTATTTT. Encoded protein: CAWSVGSGGTDTQYF.